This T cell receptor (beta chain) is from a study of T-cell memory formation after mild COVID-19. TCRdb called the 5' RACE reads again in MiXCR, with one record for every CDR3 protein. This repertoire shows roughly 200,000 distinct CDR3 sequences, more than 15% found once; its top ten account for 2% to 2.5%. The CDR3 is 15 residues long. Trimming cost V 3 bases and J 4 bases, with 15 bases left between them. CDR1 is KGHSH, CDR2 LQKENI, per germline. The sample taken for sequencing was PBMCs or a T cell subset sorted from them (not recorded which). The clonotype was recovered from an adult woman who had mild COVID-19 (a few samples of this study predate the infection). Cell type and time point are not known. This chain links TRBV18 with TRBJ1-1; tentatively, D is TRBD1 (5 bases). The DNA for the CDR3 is TGTGCCAGCTCACCGGCCCAGGGTGGGGCCACTGAAGCTTTCTTT. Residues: CASSPAQGGATEAFF.